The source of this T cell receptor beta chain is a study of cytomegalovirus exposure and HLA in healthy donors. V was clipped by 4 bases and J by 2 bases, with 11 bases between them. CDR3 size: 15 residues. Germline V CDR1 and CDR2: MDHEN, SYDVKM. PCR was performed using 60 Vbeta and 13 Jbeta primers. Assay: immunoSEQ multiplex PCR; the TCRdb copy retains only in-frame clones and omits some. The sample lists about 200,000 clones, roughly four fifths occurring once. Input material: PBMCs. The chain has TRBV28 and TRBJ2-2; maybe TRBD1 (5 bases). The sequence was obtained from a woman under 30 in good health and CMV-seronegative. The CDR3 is CASSSGFPNTGELFF. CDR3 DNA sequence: TGTGCCAGCAGTTCAGGGTTTCCCAACACCGGGGAGCTGTTTTTT.